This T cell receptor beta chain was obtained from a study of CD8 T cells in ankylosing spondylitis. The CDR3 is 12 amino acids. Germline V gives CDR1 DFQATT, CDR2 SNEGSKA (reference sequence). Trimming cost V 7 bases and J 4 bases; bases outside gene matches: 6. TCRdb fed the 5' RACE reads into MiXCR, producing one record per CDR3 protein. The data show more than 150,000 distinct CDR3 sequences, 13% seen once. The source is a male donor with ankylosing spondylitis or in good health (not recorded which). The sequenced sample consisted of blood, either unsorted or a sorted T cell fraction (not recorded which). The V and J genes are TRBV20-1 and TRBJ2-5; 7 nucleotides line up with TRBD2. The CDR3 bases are TGCAGTGTCCGACTAGCTGGAGAGACCCAGTACTTC. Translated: CSVRLAGETQYF.